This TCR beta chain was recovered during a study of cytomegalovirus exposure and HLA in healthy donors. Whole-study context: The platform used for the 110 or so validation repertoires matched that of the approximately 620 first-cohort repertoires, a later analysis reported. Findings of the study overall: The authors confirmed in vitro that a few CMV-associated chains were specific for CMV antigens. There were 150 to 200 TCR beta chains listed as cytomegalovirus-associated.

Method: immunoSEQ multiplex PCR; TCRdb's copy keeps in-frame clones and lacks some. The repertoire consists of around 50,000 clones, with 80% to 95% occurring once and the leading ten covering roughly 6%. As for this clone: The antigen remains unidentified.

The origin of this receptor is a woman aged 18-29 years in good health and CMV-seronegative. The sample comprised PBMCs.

CDR3 bases: TGTGCCAGTACCGGGACAGGGCACGTACGGACTGAAGCTTTCTTT. This gives the protein CASTGTGHVRTEAFF. The rearrangement uses TRBV6-6 and TRBJ1-1; 9 nucleotides line up with TRBD1. Germline V gives CDR1 MNHNY, CDR2 SVGAGI (reference sequence). Trimming at V came to 9 bases and at J to 5 bases, leaving 13 bases not matched to a gene. The CDR3 extends over 15 amino acids.